This T cell receptor (beta chain) was sequenced in a study of CD8 T cells in Susac syndrome. Across the whole study: At the time their blood was drawn, patients with Susac syndrome were either therapy-naive, on corticosteroids (with some of them also receiving intravenous immunoglobulin), or on intravenous immunoglobulin alone.

The sequenced target, TCR beta, came from blood CD8+ and CD4+ T cells. Patients with Susac syndrome fulfilled recently defined diagnostic criteria for definite or probable disease. The authors negatively isolated CD8+ and CD4+ T cells and FACS-enriched TEMRA cells. The trim removed 4 bases at V and 2 bases at J, leaving 6 bases unmatched. Germline V gene lookup returns CDR1 SGHRS and CDR2 YFSETQ. This CDR3 spans 14 amino acids. After extraction with the RNeasy kit, about 0.45 to 1 ug of the RNA was reverse transcribed using random hexamers. Each CDR3 protein gets one entry after TCRdb re-called the immunoSEQ multiplex PCR reads with MiXCR. The sample lists about 150,000 distinct CDR3 sequences, approximately 95% occurring once.

The sequenced material came from CD4+ T cells from PBMCs. The chain is built from TRBV5-1 and TRBJ2-7; 7 nucleotides match TRBD1. This TCR derives from a human donor with Susac syndrome. This chain's CDR3 is CASSTGQATYEQYF. The CDR3, as DNA: TGCGCCAGCAGCACCGGACAGGCCACCTACGAGCAGTACTTC.